The 17 T cell receptor beta chains in this list originate from one sample, sequenced in a study of blood T cells in healthy people across ages. A sample-barcoded 5' primer and a J-beta primer mix were used in a second PCR of about 7 to 12 cycles. TCRdb redid the calling of the 5' RACE reads with MiXCR, one entry per CDR3 protein. This table has 750,000 to 850,000 distinct CDR3 sequences, roughly 25% appearing once. The same data also contributed to another study, on T cells of mothers and their children.

The sample consisted of blood. These receptors were collected from a boy younger than 18 in good health.

The chain combines TRBV19 with TRBJ2-5; maybe TRBD2 (6 bases). The CDR3 is 15 residues long. Deletions cut 6 bases from V and 1 base from J, with 15 bases between. The V gene's germline CDR1 is LNHDA and CDR2 SQIVND (reference sequence). CDR3 region: CASSSRQRVQETQYF. CDR3 sequence (DNA): TGTGCCAGTAGCTCGAGGCAGCGGGTCCAAGAGACCCAGTACTTC.

The V and J genes are TRBV7-9 and TRBJ2-5; no definite D call. The DNA matches TRBJ2-7 better at its end, which makes the J call doubtful. The CDR3 runs to 17 residues. Germline-derived CDR1 and CDR2 are SEHNR and FQNEAQ (reference sequence). CDR3 loop: CASSSTRAARSSYEQYF. In DNA, the CDR3 is TGTGCCAGCAGCTCCACCCGGGCAGCGAGGAGCTCCTACGAGCAGTACTTC.

This clonotype has more than one count but fewer than ten. This chain joins TRBV7-9 and TRBJ2-1; possible D gene TRBD1, 6 bases. This CDR3 contains 16 residues. Trimming took 5 bases from V and 4 from J, leaving 18 bases between them. Germline lookup yields CDR1 SEHNR and CDR2 FQNEAQ (reference sequence). The CDR3 is CASSRTVGQQYNEQFF. DNA of the CDR3: TGTGCCAGCAGCCGGACCGTCGGACAGCAGTACAATGAGCAGTTCTTC.

The table lists this clonotype with a few counts. The chain uses TRBV20-1 and TRBJ1-2, with 8 bases fitting TRBD1. This CDR3 region has 16 residues. The germline CDR1 and CDR2 sequences are DFQATT and SNEGSKA (reference sequence). V lost 2 bases, J lost 0 bases, and 8 bases stayed unmatched. CDR3 sequence: CSARPPGTGANYGYTF. The CDR3 DNA sequence: TGCAGTGCTAGACCCCCTGGGACAGGAGCTAACTATGGCTACACCTTC.

This clonotype was found a few times. The V and J genes are TRBV20-1 and TRBJ2-6, with D possibly being TRBD2 (6 bases). This CDR3 region has 16 residues. Trimming took off 6 bases at V and 0 bases at J, with 15 bases between the two ends. Germline lookup yields CDR1 DFQATT and CDR2 SNEGSKA (reference sequence). CDR3 sequence (DNA): TGCAGTGCCGACGTGGGGGGTTTCTCTGGGGCCAACGTCCTGACTTTC. Translation gives CSADVGGFSGANVLTF.

This clonotype was counted ten times or more. The chain carries TRBV6-1 and TRBJ1-1, with no clear D. This CDR3 is built from 16 residues. Germline lookup yields CDR1 MNHNS and CDR2 SASEGT. With 2 bases removed from V and 1 base from J, the gap between germline ends came to 14 bases. DNA for the CDR3: TGTGCCAGCAGTGAAATAAGGCTAGTGGGGAACACTGAAGCTTTCTTT. The encoded protein is CASSEIRLVGNTEAFF.

A few counts support this clonotype. The V call is TRBV6-4, the J call TRBJ2-2; 7 bases line up with TRBD2. This CDR3 comprises 13 residues. Trimming took 4 bases from V and 4 from J; bases not matched to a gene: 0. Germline CDR1 and CDR2: MRHNA and SNTAGT. CDR3: CASSGGSTGELFF. CDR3 nucleotides: TGTGCCAGCAGTGGCGGGAGCACCGGGGAGCTGTTTTTT.

The chain couples TRBV12-3 or TRBV12-4 to TRBJ2-1, with D perhaps TRBD1 (5 bases). The DNA end is more similar to TRBJ2-7, so the J call may be wrong. This CDR3 comprises 14 residues. CDR3 residues: CASSLWQGSYEQYF. CDR3 nucleotides: TGTGCCAGCAGTTTGTGGCAGGGCTCCTACGAGCAGTACTTC.

The CDR3 DNA reads as TGTGCCAGCAGCTTGGCACGGACTAGCCCCCTCTACAATGAGCAGTTCTTC. This encodes CASSLARTSPLYNEQFF. This rearrangement joins TRBV7-2 to TRBJ2-1; 8 positions match TRBD2. The CDR3 is made up of 17 amino acids. Germline CDR1 is SGHTA and CDR2 is FQGNSA. After removal of 3 bases from V and 3 bases from J, the junction contained 10 bases not matched to a gene.

The chain couples TRBV25-1 to TRBJ2-1, with 13 bases aligning to TRBD2. Germline trimming cut 1 base from V and 5 bases from J; bases unmatched to any gene: 5. This CDR3 is built from 17 residues. Per the germline V gene, CDR1 is MGHDK and CDR2 is SYGVNS. CDR3 bases: TGTGCCAGCAGTGAATCCGGGACTAGCGGGACCCACAATGAGCAGTTCTTC. It is translated as CASSESGTSGTHNEQFF.

The chain joins TRBV19 to TRBJ2-3; perhaps D is TRBD1 or TRBD2 (5 bases each). The length of the CDR3 is 13 residues. Germline CDR1 reads LNHDA; CDR2 reads SQIVND (reference sequence). The V end was cut by 3 bases, the J end by 8 bases, with 12 bases between. The chain's CDR3 is CASSIRDGLTQYF. The CDR3 DNA sequence: TGTGCCAGTAGTATCCGGGACGGACTTACGCAGTATTTT. The full variable domain, rest sourced from reference TRBV19 and TRBJ2-3, is DGGITQSPKYLFRKEGQNVTLSCEQNLNHDAMYWYRQDPGQGLRLIYYSQIVNDFQKGDIAEGYSVSREKKESFPLTVTSAQKNPTAFYLCASSIRDGLTQYFGPGTRLTVL.

This clonotype has a handful of counts. The CDR3 is CASSHRQGSTGGYTF. The CDR3 DNA reads TGTGCCAGCAGCCACAGACAGGGGAGCACGGGAGGCTACACCTTC. V usage is TRBV7-9 and J usage is TRBJ1-2; 8 bases match TRBD1. The CDR3 extends over 15 amino acids. V gave up 5 bases and J gave up 8 bases; unmatched junction bases: 13. Germline loops: CDR1 SEHNR, CDR2 FQNEAQ (reference sequence).

The rearrangement links TRBV7-2 to TRBJ2-1; D is uncertain. The CDR3 has 15 amino acids. V was cut by 5 bases and J by 0 bases, with 11 bases left in between. CDR1 SGHTA and CDR2 FQGNSA come from the germline V gene. This CDR3 reads CASSPAASSYNEQFF. DNA of the CDR3: TGTGCCAGCAGCCCGGCGGCCAGCTCCTACAATGAGCAGTTCTTC.

The chain recombines TRBV12-3 or TRBV12-4 with TRBJ2-6; D not certain. This CDR3 is built from 11 residues. V gave up 5 bases and J gave up 10 bases, with 6 bases separating them. In DNA form, the CDR3 reads TGTGCCAGCAGTCTGGGAAACGTCCTGACTTTC. As protein: CASSLGNVLTF.

V gene TRBV5-1 combines with J gene TRBJ2-5; D may be TRBD1 or TRBD2 (6 bases each). CDR1 is SGHRS and CDR2 is YFSETQ in the germline V gene. V lost 7 bases and J 1 base, leaving 14 bases between the germline ends. The CDR3 loop spans 14 amino acids. The CDR3 reads CASRPGATQETQYF. The CDR3 DNA reads TGCGCCAGCCGCCCGGGGGCGACCCAAGAGACCCAGTACTTC.

This clonotype was picked up a small number of times. Here the CDR3 reads CASSDIDRGPDEQYF. The CDR3 DNA follows: TGTGCCAGCTCGGATATCGACAGGGGGCCAGATGAGCAGTACTTC. This chain joins TRBV27 and TRBJ2-7, with 10 bases matching TRBD1. The V and J ends lost 8 bases and 7 bases, in that order; junction bases with no gene match: 14. The CDR3 runs 15 residues. Germline V lookup: CDR1 MNHEY, CDR2 SMNVEV (reference sequence).

This clonotype was found a few times. The chain couples TRBV12-3 or TRBV12-4 to TRBJ2-5, with 10 bases matching TRBD2. Near its end, the DNA agrees better with TRBJ2-7, so the J call may be wrong. CDR3 length: 14 residues. The CDR3 is CASRGTSVSYEQYF. The CDR3 nucleotides read TGTGCCAGCAGGGGGACTAGCGTTTCCTACGAGCAGTACTTC.